This TCR beta chain was captured in a study of blood T cell repertoires in COVID-19. Study-level information: Italy, Spain and the United States were the sources of the convalescent and acute COVID-19 samples. Sample material is recorded as cDNA or gDNA derived from T cells, B-cell-depleted T cells, or PBMCs.

As originally analysed: Reference gene primer amplification gave estimated nucleated cell counts. The protocol was immunoSEQ multiplex PCR, while the TCRdb copy is restricted to in-frame clones and leaves out a portion. That table supplies the V and J calls and clone size; D and trimming were determined from the DNA. The sample comprises 35,000 to 50,000 clones, about 86% of which are singletons, and 59% rests with the top ten. Trimming stripped 2 bases from V and 3 bases from J, with 13 bases between. This CDR3 is 15 amino acids long. Germline CDR1 reads SGHRS; CDR2 reads YFSETQ. The clonotype comes from an older man with acute or convalescent COVID-19. Sequenced sample: peripheral blood. The gene calls are TRBV5-1 and TRBJ2-3; TRBD1 might be the D (6 bases). The CDR3 nucleotides read TGCGCCAGCAGCTTATCACAGGGCATGACAGATACGCAGTATTTT. Its protein product is CASSLSQGMTDTQYF.